This T cell receptor beta chain stems from a study of blood T cell repertoires in COVID-19. Whole-study context: The samples span acute and convalescent COVID-19 from the United States, Italy and Spain. T cells, B-cell-depleted T cells, or PBMCs provided the cDNA or gDNA that served as material.

Authors' methods: Reference gene primer amplification yielded estimated nucleated cell counts. This table comes from immunoSEQ multiplex PCR, and its TCRdb copy is limited to in-frame clones, with some not included. D and trimming were read from the DNA, whereas the V and J calls and clone size are those reported in that table. The repertoire holds 300,000 to 400,000 clones, with more than 85% as singletons. The CDR3 runs to 15 residues. CDR1 and CDR2 (germline): ENHRY, SYGVKD. The V and J ends lost 3 bases and 6 bases respectively, with 15 bases between them. The chain uses TRBV10-3 and TRBJ2-1; the D gene is possibly TRBD2 (6 bases). This receptor was obtained from a human donor in a cohort sampled during active COVID-19. The source material was peripheral blood. CDR3 region: CAISEWGEDSNEQFF. As DNA, the CDR3 is TGTGCCATCAGTGAATGGGGGGAGGATAGCAATGAGCAGTTCTTC.